The 8 T cell receptor beta chains presented below share a single source sample, sequenced in a study of cytomegalovirus exposure and HLA in healthy donors. The primer mix had 60 Vbeta and 13 Jbeta primers. Generated by immunoSEQ multiplex PCR, the TCRdb table keeps only in-frame clones and is missing some. The sample has about 150,000 clones; 65% to 80% are singletons. The sample comprised PBMCs. These receptors originate from a woman in her thirties or forties in good health and CMV-seronegative.

This clone is a singleton in its sample. A read error may account for a junction end that differs from germline. The chain joins TRBV28 to TRBJ2-7, with 12 bases aligning to TRBD1. Germline values: CDR1 MDHEN, CDR2 SYDVKM. The CDR3 runs to 15 residues. CDR3 loop: CTSISGTGGFYEQYF. The CDR3 DNA reads as TGTACCAGCATTTCTGGGACAGGGGGCTTCTACGAGCAGTACTTC.

This clone was detected a few times. The chain carries TRBV7-8 and TRBJ1-2; D remains unclear. The germline CDR1 and CDR2 sequences are SGHVS and FQNEAQ. This CDR3 is 14 amino acids long. V was pared by 4 bases and J by 5 bases, with 14 bases between. The CDR3 sequence: CASSSSRGPYGYTF. CDR3 nucleotides: TGTGCCAGCAGCTCCTCCCGTGGCCCGTATGGCTACACCTTC.

The chain employs TRBV12-5 and TRBJ2-3, with a tentative D call TRBD2 (5 bases). V was pared by 7 bases and J by 1 base, with 9 bases between. This CDR3 region has 13 residues. From germline, CDR1 is LGHNT and CDR2 FRNRAP. CDR3 sequence: CASDPGGTDTQYF. CDR3 nucleotide sequence: TGTGCTAGTGATCCCGGGGGCACAGATACGCAGTATTTT. The variable domain in full, with the rest retrieved from reference TRBV12-5 and TRBJ2-3, is DARVTQTPRHKVTEMGQEVTMRCQPILGHNTVFWYRQTMMQGLELLAYFRNRAPLDDSGMPKDRFSAEMPDATLATLKIQPSEPRDSAVYFCASDPGGTDTQYFGPGTRLTVL.

This clone was detected a few times. This chain uses TRBV13 with TRBJ1-4, with 8 nucleotides matching TRBD1. V gave up 3 bases and J gave up 13 bases; unmatched junction bases: 7. The CDR3 covers 13 residues. Germline-derived CDR1 and CDR2 are PRHDT and FYEKMQ (reference sequence). The CDR3 nucleotides are TGTGCCAGCAGCTTTCGACAGGGGATGGGACTGTTTTTT. Protein product: CASSFRQGMGLFF.

This clone has just a few counts. The chain uses TRBV6-1 and TRBJ2-6, with D possibly TRBD1 on 6 matching bases. CDR1 MNHNS and CDR2 SASEGT come from the germline V gene. V was cut by 6 bases and J by 3 bases, with 9 bases left in between. The CDR3 has 14 residues. For the CDR3, the DNA is TGTGCCAGCAGCCCAGGGGATGGGGCCAACGTCCTGACTTTC. This codes for CASSPGDGANVLTF.

This clone was seen a handful of times. This chain links TRBV16 with TRBJ2-7; perhaps TRBD1 as D (5 bases). V lost 4 bases and J 3 bases, leaving 16 bases between the germline ends. CDR1 and CDR2 from the germline V gene are KGHSY and FQNENV. The CDR3 extends over 15 amino acids. The CDR3 DNA reads as TGTGCCAGCAGCCCTTATAAGGGGTCGGGCTACGAGCAGTACTTC. Translated: CASSPYKGSGYEQYF.

The chain uses TRBV30 and TRBJ2-3; D ambiguous. Germline CDR1 GTSNPN, CDR2 SVGIG (reference sequence). The CDR3 consists of 12 residues. V was shortened by 2 bases and J by 4 bases, with 7 bases between the two germline ends. The DNA for the CDR3 is TGTGCCTGGAGTTGGGCCGCAGATACGCAGTATTTT. Translating gives CAWSWAADTQYF.

The chain recombines TRBV6-5 with TRBJ2-7, with 8 bases matching TRBD1. Germline CDR1 is MNHEY and CDR2 is SVGAGI. The CDR3 runs to 15 residues. V lost 0 bases and J lost 3; bases outside the gene matches: 4. The CDR3 sequence is CASSYSDRGGYEQYF. CDR3 in DNA: TGTGCCAGCAGTTACTCCGACAGGGGCGGCTACGAGCAGTACTTC.